This TCR beta chain was documented in a study of blood T cell repertoires in COVID-19. Study-level information: Whether acute or convalescent, the COVID-19 samples came from the United States, Italy and Spain. The analysed material was cDNA or gDNA that came from T cells, B-cell-depleted T cells, or PBMCs.

Clones were sequenced by immunoSEQ multiplex PCR, and TCRdb holds only the in-frame ones, with some missing. The sample lists around 140,000 clones, under 90% seen once, with approximately 3.4% in the top ten. CDR1 is LNHDA and CDR2 is SQIVND in the germline V gene (reference sequence). The CDR3 totals 17 residues. V was pared by 3 bases and J by 1 base, with 19 bases between. The sequenced sample was peripheral blood. This chain joins TRBV19 and TRBJ2-7, with D perhaps matching TRBD2 (6 bases). This clonotype was sampled from a man between 65 and 85 years old who had recovered from COVID-19. CDR3 sequence: CASSMYSARGFSYEQYF. CDR3 nucleotide sequence: TGTGCCAGTAGTATGTACTCCGCCCGGGGGTTTTCCTACGAGCAGTACTTC.